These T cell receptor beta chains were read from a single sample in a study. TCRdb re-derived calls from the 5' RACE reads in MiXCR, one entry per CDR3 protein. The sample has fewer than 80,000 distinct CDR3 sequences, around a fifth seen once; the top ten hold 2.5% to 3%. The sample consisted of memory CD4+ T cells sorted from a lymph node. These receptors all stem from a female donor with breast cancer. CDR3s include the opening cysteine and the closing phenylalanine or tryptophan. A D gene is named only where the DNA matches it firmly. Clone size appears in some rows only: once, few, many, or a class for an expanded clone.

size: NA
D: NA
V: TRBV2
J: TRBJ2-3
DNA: TGTGCCAGCAACGTCGCTCACGGGACAGATACGCAGTATTTT
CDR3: CASNVAHGTDTQYF

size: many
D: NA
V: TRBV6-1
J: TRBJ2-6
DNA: TGTGCCAGCACTTCCAGGGGCTCTGGGGCCAACGTCCTGACTTTC
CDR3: CASTSRGSGANVLTF

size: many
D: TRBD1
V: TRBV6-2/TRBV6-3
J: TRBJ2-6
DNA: TGTGCCAGCAGCCGGACAGGGTCTGGGGCCAACGTCCTGACTTTC
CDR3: CASSRTGSGANVLTF

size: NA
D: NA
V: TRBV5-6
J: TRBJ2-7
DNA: TGTGCCAGCAGCTTGGAGTGGGGAAGCGAGCAGTACTTC
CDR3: CASSLEWGSEQYF

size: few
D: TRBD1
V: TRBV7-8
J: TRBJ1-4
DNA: TGTGCCAGCAGCCCGACAGGGAATAATGAAAAACTGTTTTTT
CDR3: CASSPTGNNEKLFF

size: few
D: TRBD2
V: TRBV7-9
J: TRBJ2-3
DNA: TGTGCCAGCAGCTTAGAATACCCAATGGGCGGGAGACAGTATTTT
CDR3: CASSLEYPMGGRQYF

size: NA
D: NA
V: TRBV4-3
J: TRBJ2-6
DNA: TGCGCCAGCAGCCGGGGGGCTGGGACCTCTGGGGCCAACGTCCTGACTTTC
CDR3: CASSRGAGTSGANVLTF

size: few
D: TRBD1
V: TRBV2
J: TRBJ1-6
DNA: TGTGCCAGCGAGAAACACAGGGGGAGCAATTCACCCCTCCACTTT
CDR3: CASEKHRGSNSPLHF

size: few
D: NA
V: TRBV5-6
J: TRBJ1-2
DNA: TGTGCCAGCAGCACGACCCTTGGCTACACCTTC
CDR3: CASSTTLGYTF

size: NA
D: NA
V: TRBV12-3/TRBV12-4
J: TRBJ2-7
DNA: TGTGCCAGCAGCAACAGGCTATACGAGCAGTACTTC
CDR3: CASSNRLYEQYF

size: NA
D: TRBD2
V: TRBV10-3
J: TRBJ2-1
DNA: TGTGCCATCAGTGGACGGACTAGCGGTTCCTACAATGAGCAGTTCTTC
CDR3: CAISGRTSGSYNEQFF

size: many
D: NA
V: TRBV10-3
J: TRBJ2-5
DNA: TGTGCCATCAGTGAGCCCAGGCAAGAGACCCAGTACTTC
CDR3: CAISEPRQETQYF

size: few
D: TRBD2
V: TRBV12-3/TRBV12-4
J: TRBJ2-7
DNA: TGTGCCAGCAGTTTGCTAGCGGGAGTTAACGAGCAGTACTTC
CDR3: CASSLLAGVNEQYF

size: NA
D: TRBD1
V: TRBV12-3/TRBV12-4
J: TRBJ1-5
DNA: TGTGCCAGCAGTAAAGACAGGGGAGACCAGCCCCAGCATTTT
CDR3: CASSKDRGDQPQHF

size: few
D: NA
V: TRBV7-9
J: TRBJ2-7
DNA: TGTGCCAGCAGCTCCTCGGGCCTTTACGAGCAGTACTTC
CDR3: CASSSSGLYEQYF

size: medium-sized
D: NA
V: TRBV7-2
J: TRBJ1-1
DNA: TGTGCCAGCAGCTTGGCAACACAGGTCACTGAAGCTTTCTTT
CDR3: CASSLATQVTEAFF

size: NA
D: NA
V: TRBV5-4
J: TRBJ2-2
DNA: TGTGCCAGCAGCTTGGATGGTAGCGGCCTCGCGAACACCGGGGAGCTGTTTTTT
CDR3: CASSLDGSGLANTGELFF

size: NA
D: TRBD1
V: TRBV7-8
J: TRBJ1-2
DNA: TGTGCCAGCAGCTTAATTCCCAGGACAGGGGGATTCTATGGCTACACCTTC
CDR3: CASSLIPRTGGFYGYTF

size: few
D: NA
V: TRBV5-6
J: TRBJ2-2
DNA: TGTGCCAGCAGCTATCGGCTGGTGCTAGGGGAGCTGTTTTTT
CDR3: CASSYRLVLGELFF

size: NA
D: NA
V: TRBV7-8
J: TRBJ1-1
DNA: TGTGCCAGCAGCACACAAGGGAGGGGATCCAACACTGAAGCTTTCTTT
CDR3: CASSTQGRGSNTEAFF

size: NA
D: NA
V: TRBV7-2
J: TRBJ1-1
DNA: TGTGCCAGCAGCTTAGGGGCAGGAGTTGAAGCTTTCTTT
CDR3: CASSLGAGVEAFF

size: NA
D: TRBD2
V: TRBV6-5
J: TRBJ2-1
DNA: TGTGCCAGCGCCCTAGCGGGAAAACTAGAGGATGAGCAGTTCTTC
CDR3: CASALAGKLEDEQFF

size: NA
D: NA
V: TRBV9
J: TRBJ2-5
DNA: TGTGCCAGCAGCTCCAATCAGTACCAAGAGACCCAGTACTTC
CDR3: CASSSNQYQETQYF

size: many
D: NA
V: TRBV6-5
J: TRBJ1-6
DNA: TGTGCCAGCAGGTCCCTTTCTCAGATGATCTATTCACCCCTCCACTTT
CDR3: CASRSLSQMIYSPLHF

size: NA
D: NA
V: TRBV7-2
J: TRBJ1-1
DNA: TGTGCCAGCAGCCAACAGGGAATGAACACTGAAGCTTTCTTT
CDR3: CASSQQGMNTEAFF

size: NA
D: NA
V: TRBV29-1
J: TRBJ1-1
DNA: TGCAGCGTCGCACAGGGATACACTGAAGCTTTCTTT
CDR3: CSVAQGYTEAFF

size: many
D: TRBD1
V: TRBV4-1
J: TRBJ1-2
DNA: TGCGCCAGCAGCCAAACTCGAGGACAGGGGGGTATTGGCTACACCTTC
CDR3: CASSQTRGQGGIGYTF

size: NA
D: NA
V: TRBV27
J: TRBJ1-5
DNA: TGTGCCAGCAGTTTATTAGGGGATAGCGATCAGCCCCAGCATTTT
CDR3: CASSLLGDSDQPQHF